The subject of this entry is one TCR beta chain. CDR1 and CDR2 (germline): MDHEN, SYDVKM. This CDR3 is 13 amino acids long. Trimming pared 3 bases from V and 0 bases from J, leaving 5 bases between. This entry belongs to a study of human T cells and chemical hapten exposure. Looking at the study overall: The study lasted about 24 weeks, and patients were dosed weekly with diphenylcyclopropenone on the scalp throughout.

Time point meaning: patch test 3, about 24 weeks after DPC sensitization. Treatment: therapeutic diphenylcyclopropenone sensitization with weekly scalp DPC. Extraction of total RNA was performed on unfractionated whole blood. The study enrolled 18 to 70-year-old alopecia patients suitable for DPC. Using its own MiXCR run on the RACE reads, TCRdb lists one record per CDR3 protein. The sample yields around 40,000 distinct CDR3 sequences, 12% seen once. This specimen was whole blood, taken in connection with sensitization to the hapten diphenylcyclopropenone (DPC). V and J are TRBV28 and TRBJ1-1; D not resolved. This clonotype was obtained from a woman aged 40 to 50 with alopecia areata. Some clones in this sample may be carry-over from other donors' samples. The CDR3 DNA follows: TGTGCCAGCAGTTTCCCAGTGAACACTGAAGCTTTCTTT. Protein: CASSFPVNTEAFF.